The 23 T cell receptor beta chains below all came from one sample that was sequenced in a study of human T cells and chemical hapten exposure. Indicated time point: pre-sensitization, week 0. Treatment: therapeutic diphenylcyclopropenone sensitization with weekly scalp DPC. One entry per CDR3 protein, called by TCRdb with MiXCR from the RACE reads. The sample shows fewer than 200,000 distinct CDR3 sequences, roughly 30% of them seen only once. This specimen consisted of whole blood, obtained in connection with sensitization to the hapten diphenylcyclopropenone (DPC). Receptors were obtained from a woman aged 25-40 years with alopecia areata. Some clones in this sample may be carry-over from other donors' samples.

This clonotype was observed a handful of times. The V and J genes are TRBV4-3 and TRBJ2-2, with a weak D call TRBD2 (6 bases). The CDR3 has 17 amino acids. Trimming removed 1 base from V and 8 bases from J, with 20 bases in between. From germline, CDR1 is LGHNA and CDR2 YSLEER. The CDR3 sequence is CASSQGSGFSGPGELFF. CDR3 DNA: TGCGCCAGCAGCCAAGGGTCAGGTTTTAGCGGCCCGGGGGAGCTGTTTTTT.

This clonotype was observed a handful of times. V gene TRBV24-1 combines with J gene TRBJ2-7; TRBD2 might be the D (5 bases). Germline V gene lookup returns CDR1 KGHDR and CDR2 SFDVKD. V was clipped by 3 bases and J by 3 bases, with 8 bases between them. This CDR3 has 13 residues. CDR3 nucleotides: TGTGCCACCAGTGATCCGGGGAGCTACGAGCAGTACTTC. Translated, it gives CATSDPGSYEQYF.

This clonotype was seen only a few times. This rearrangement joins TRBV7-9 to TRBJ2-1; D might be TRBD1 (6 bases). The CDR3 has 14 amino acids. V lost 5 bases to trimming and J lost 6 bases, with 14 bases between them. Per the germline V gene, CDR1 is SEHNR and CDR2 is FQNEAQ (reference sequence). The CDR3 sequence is CASSPESRGNEQFF. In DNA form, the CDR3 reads TGTGCCAGCAGCCCTGAATCCAGGGGCAATGAGCAGTTCTTC.

DNA for the CDR3: TGCAGTGTACCGGGAGTATCCTACAATGAGCAGTTCTTC. Translating it yields CSVPGVSYNEQFF. J is TRBJ2-1 and V is TRBV20-1; tentatively, D is TRBD2 (6 bases). The germline V gene encodes CDR1 DFQATT and CDR2 SNEGSKA (reference sequence). V was shortened by 7 bases and J by 1 base, with 11 bases between the two germline ends. The CDR3 consists of 13 residues.

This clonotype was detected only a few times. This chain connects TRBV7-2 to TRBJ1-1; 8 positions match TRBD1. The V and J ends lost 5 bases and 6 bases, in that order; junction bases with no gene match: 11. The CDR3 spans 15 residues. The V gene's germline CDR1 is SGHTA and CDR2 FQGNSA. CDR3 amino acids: CASSVGQGGVAEAFF. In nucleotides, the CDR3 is TGTGCCAGCAGCGTCGGACAGGGCGGGGTCGCTGAAGCTTTCTTT. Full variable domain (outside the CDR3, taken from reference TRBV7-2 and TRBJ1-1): GAGVSQSPSNKVTEKGKDVELRCDPISGHTALYWYRQSLGQGLEFLIYFQGNSAPDKSGLPSDRFSAERTGGSVSTLTIQRTQQEDSAVYLCASSVGQGGVAEAFFGQGTRLTVV.

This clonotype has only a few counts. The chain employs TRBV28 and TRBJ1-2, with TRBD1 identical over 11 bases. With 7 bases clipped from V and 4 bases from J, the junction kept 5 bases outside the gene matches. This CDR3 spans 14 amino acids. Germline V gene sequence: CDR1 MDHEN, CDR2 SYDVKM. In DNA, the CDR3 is TGTGCCAGCACGAGGACAGGGGGCGTCTATGGCTACACCTTC. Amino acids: CASTRTGGVYGYTF.

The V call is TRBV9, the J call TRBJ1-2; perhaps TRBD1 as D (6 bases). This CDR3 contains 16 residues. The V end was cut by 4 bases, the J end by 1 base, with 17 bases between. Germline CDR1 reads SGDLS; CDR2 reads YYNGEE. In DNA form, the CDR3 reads TGTGCCAGCAGCCCCCCTCAAGGACAGCTTAACTATGGCTACACCTTC. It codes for CASSPPQGQLNYGYTF.

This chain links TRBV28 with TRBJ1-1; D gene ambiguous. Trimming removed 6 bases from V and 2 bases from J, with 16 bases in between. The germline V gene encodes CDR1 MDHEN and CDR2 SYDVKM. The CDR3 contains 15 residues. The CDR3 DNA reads TGTGCCAGCAGATCTTTACTTGGCCCTAACACTGAAGCTTTCTTT. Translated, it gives CASRSLLGPNTEAFF. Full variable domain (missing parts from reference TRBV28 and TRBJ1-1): DVKVTQSSRYLVKRTGEKVFLECVQDMDHENMFWYRQDPGLGLRLIYFSYDVKMKEKGDIPEGYSVSREKKERFSLILESASTNQTSMYLCASRSLLGPNTEAFFGQGTRLTVV.

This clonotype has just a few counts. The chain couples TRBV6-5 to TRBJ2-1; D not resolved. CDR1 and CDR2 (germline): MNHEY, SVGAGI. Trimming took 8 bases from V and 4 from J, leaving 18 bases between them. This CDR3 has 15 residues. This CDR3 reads CASAPDTRWYNEQFF. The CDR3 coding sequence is TGTGCCAGCGCTCCAGACACACGCTGGTACAATGAGCAGTTCTTC.

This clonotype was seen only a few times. CDR3 sequence (DNA): TGTGCCAGCAGCTCCCGATTGTCCTACAATGAGCAGTTCTTC. It specifies CASSSRLSYNEQFF. The chain joins TRBV9 to TRBJ2-1; D unresolved. The V gene's germline CDR1 is SGDLS and CDR2 YYNGEE. The CDR3 spans 14 residues. Trimming removed 4 bases from V and 1 base from J, with 9 bases in between.

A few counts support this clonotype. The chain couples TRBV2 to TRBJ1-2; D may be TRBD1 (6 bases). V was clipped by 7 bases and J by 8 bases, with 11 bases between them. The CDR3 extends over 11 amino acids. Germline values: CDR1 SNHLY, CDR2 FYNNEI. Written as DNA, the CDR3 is TGTGCCAGCAAGCGGGGGCCGGGCTACACCTTC. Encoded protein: CASKRGPGYTF.

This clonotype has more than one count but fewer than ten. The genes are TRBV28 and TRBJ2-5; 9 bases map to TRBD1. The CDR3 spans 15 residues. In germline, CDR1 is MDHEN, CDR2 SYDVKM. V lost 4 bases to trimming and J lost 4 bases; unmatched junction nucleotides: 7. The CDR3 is CASSSLTGGSETQYF. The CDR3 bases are TGTGCCAGCAGTTCGTTAACAGGGGGCTCAGAGACCCAGTACTTC.

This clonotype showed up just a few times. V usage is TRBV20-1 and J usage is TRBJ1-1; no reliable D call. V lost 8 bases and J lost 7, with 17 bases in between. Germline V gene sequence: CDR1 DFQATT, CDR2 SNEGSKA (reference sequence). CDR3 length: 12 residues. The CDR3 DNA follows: TGCAGTTTCCCAAGGGAGGGCGGTGAAGCTTTCTTT. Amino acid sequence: CSFPREGGEAFF.

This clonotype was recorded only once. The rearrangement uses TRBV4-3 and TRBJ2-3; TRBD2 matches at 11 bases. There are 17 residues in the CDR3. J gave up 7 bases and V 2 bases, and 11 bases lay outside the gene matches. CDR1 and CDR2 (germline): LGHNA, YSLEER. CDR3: CASSQSRGLAGGNTQYF. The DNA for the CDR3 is TGCGCCAGCAGCCAATCCCGGGGTCTAGCGGGAGGAAATACGCAGTATTTT.

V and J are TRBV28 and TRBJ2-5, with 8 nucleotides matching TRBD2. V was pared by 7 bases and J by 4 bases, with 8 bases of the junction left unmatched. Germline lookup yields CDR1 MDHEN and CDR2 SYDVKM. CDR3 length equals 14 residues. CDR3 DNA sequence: TGTGCCAGCATCGATCGACTAGCGTTAGAGACCCAGTACTTC. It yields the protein CASIDRLALETQYF.

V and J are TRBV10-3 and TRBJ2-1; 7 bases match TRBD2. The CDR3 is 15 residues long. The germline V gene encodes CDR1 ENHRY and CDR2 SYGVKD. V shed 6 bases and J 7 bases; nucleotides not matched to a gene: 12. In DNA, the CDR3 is TGTGCCATCAGCCCACTAGGCGGGGGTAATAATGAGCAGTTCTTC. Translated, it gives CAISPLGGGNNEQFF.

The CDR3 DNA follows: TGCAGTGCTAGACCCCTCGGACAGGGGAAAAACTACGAGCAGTACTTC. It translates to CSARPLGQGKNYEQYF. The V and J genes are TRBV20-1 and TRBJ2-7, with 9 positions matching TRBD1. Unmatched junction bases numbered 11, after V lost 2 bases and J lost 3 bases. The length of the CDR3 is 16 residues. Germline-derived CDR1 and CDR2 are DFQATT and SNEGSKA (reference sequence).

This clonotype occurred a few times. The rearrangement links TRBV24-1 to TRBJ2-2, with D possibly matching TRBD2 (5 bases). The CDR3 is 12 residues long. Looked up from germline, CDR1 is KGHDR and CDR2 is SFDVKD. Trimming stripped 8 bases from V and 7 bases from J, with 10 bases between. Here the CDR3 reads CATTDRGGELFF. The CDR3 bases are TGTGCCACCACGGACCGGGGCGGGGAGCTGTTTTTT.

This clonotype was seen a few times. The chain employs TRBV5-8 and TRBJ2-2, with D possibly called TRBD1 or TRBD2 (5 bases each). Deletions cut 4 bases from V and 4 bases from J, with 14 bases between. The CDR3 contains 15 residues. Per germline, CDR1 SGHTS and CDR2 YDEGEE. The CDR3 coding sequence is TGTGCCAGCAGCCTAACGGGGCGGCTCACCGGGGAGCTGTTTTTT. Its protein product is CASSLTGRLTGELFF.

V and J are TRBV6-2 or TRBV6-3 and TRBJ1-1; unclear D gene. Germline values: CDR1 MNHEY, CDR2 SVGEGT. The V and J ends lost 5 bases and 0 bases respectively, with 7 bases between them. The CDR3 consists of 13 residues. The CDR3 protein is CASSPYLNTEAFF. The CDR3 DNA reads TGTGCCAGCAGTCCCTACTTGAACACTGAAGCTTTCTTT.

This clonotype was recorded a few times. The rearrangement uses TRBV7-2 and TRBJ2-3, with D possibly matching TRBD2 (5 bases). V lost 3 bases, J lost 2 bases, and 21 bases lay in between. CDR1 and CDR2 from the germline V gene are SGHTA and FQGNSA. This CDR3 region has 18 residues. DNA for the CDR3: TGTGCCAGCAGCTTCCACGCCGCCTCGAGGGCTACCACAGATACGCAGTATTTT. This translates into CASSFHAASRATTDTQYF.

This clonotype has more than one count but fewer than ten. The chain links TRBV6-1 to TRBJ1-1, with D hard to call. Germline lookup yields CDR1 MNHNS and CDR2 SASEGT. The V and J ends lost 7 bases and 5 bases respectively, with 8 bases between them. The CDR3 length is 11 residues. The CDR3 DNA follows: TGTGCCAGCAAATGGAGTACTGAAGCTTTCTTT. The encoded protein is CASKWSTEAFF.

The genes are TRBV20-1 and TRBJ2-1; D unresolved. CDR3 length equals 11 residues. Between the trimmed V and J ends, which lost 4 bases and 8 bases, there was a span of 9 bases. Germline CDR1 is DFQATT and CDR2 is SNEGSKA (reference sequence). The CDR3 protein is CSANLGDEQFF. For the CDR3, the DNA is TGCAGTGCTAATTTGGGCGATGAGCAGTTCTTC.